These T cell receptor beta chains were read from a single sample in a study of Japanese encephalitis immunity and Zika vaccine responses. TCRdb reprocessed the 5' RACE reads via MiXCR and lists one record per CDR3 protein. The table includes hundreds of distinct CDR3 sequences, about 4.5% detected once. Sequenced here: antigen-activated CD4+ T cells from blood, cultured, sampled during a Zika inactivated vaccine study. Source of these receptors: an adult woman who received an inactivated Zika virus vaccine. The CDR3 runs from the conserved cysteine through the conserved F or W. The order of the fields is D gene, V gene, J gene, clone size, CDR3 DNA, CDR3 protein. A D gene is named only where the DNA matches it firmly. Clone size is stated in some rows and not others, as once, few, many or a class when expanded.

>NA|TRBV20-1|TRBJ1-1|many
TGCAGTGCTAGGGGAATCCTTGGGGGAACTGAAGCTTTCTTT
CSARGILGGTEAFF
>TRBD1|TRBV5-1|TRBJ2-2|large
TGCGCCAGCAGCCCAATCGAGGGACAGGGTTTTCGTAGGACCGGGGAGCTGTTTTTT
CASSPIEGQGFRRTGELFF
>NA|TRBV2|TRBJ1-1|large
TGTGCCAGCAGTGAATTTAGGTGGGGTCCTGAAGCTTTCTTT
CASSEFRWGPEAFF
>NA|TRBV4-3|TRBJ2-2|large
TGCGCCAGCAGCCAAGAGAACACCGGGGAGCTGTTTTTT
CASSQENTGELFF
>NA|TRBV20-1|TRBJ2-1|medium-sized
TGCAGTGCTAGAGTAGGGGGGGCGGTAGGGCTTTTCGACAATGAGCAGTTCTTC
CSARVGGAVGLFDNEQFF
>TRBD1|TRBV30|TRBJ1-6|NA
TGTGCCTGGAGTAGGAACAGGGGGTATTCACCCCTCCACTTT
CAWSRNRGYSPLHF
>NA|TRBV6-1|TRBJ2-7|few
TGTGCCAGCAGTGAAGGGCACGGTCACTCCTACGAGCAGTACTTC
CASSEGHGHSYEQYF
>TRBD1|TRBV5-8|TRBJ2-3|medium-sized
TGTGCCAGCAGCTCAGGACAGAGGACAGGGACCACAGATACGCAGTATTTT
CASSSGQRTGTTDTQYF
>NA|TRBV6-5|TRBJ1-2|large
TGTGCCAGCAGTTACTCACGGTTCTATGGCTACACCTTC
CASSYSRFYGYTF
>NA|TRBV18|TRBJ2-2|large
TGTGCCAGCTCACCCCAAAACACCGGGGAGCTGTTTTTT
CASSPQNTGELFF
>NA|TRBV19|TRBJ2-2|medium-sized
TGTGCCAGTAGTACAGGGGCAGGGGGGGCCGGGGAGCTGTTTTTT
CASSTGAGGAGELFF
>NA|TRBV2|TRBJ2-1|hyperexpanded
TGTGCGGGGAGTTACAATGAGCAGTTCTTC
CAGSYNEQFF
>TRBD2|TRBV5-5|TRBJ2-3|large
TGTGCCAGCAGCGCTATAGCGGGGACCGTGGATACGCAGTATTTT
CASSAIAGTVDTQYF
>TRBD1|TRBV9|TRBJ1-6|medium-sized
TGTGCCAGCAGCCGGGACAGGGGAAATTCACCCCTCCACTTT
CASSRDRGNSPLHF
>NA|TRBV5-1|TRBJ1-2|large
TGCGCCAGCAGCTTGGATACGGAACCCTATGGCTACACCTTC
CASSLDTEPYGYTF
>NA|TRBV10-3|TRBJ1-2|large
TGTGCCATCAGTGGGACACCTAACTATGGCTACACCTTC
CAISGTPNYGYTF
>TRBD1|TRBV5-1|TRBJ2-1|many
TGCGCCAGCAAGCCGGGACAGGGGATTAATGAGCAGTTCTTC
CASKPGQGINEQFF
>TRBD1|TRBV27|TRBJ1-4|medium-sized
TGTGCCAGCAGGGGGACAGCCCCTAATGAAAAACTGTTTTTT
CASRGTAPNEKLFF
>NA|TRBV5-1|TRBJ1-2|large
TGCGCCAGTACTAGAGTTTGGGGGGATGGCTACACCTTC
CASTRVWGDGYTF
>NA|TRBV20-1|TRBJ2-3|large
TGCAGTGCTGCCCGTTTCACAGATACGCAGTATTTT
CSAARFTDTQYF
>NA|TRBV7-9|TRBJ1-2|medium-sized
TGTGCCAGCAGCTTACAAAAGGGGGAGGCCTATGGCTACACCTTC
CASSLQKGEAYGYTF
>NA|TRBV12-3/TRBV12-4|TRBJ1-6|medium-sized
TGTGCCAGCAGCACGACAGCTTCACCCCTCCACTTT
CASSTTASPLHF
>TRBD1|TRBV4-3|TRBJ1-1|large
TGCGCCAGCAGCCAAGAGATGGACAGGGGAAAGTTCACTGAAGCTTTCTTT
CASSQEMDRGKFTEAFF
>NA|TRBV5-1|TRBJ2-5|hyperexpanded
TGCGCCAGCAGCTTGGATATCGGGGAAGAGACCCAGTACTTC
CASSLDIGEETQYF
>NA|TRBV18|TRBJ2-7|large
TGTGCCAGCTCACCCACAGGGAACAGCCCCTACGAGCAGTACTTC
CASSPTGNSPYEQYF
>NA|TRBV4-3|TRBJ1-3|large
TGCGCCAGCAGCCTAAGCTCCGGGACGGCTGGAAACACCATATATTTT
CASSLSSGTAGNTIYF
>TRBD1|TRBV11-2|TRBJ1-1|medium-sized
TGTGCCAGCAGCTTGGGACAGACAATCGAAGCTTTCTTT
CASSLGQTIEAFF
>TRBD2|TRBV5-6|TRBJ2-1|medium-sized
TGTGCCAGCAGCTGGGGACTAGCGGGGGGGAAATACAATGAGCAGTTCTTC
CASSWGLAGGKYNEQFF
>NA|TRBV4-3|TRBJ1-1|medium-sized
TGCGCCAGCAGCCAGGGATCATTGATCGAAGGCACTGAAGCTTTCTTT
CASSQGSLIEGTEAFF
>TRBD1|TRBV7-6|TRBJ1-1|hyperexpanded
TGTGCCAGCAGCCTCCGGACAGGGCTCCTCATGAACACTGAAGCTTTCTTT
CASSLRTGLLMNTEAFF
>NA|TRBV4-3|TRBJ1-2|large
TGCGCCAGCAGCCAATGGGGGGGTAAGGATGGCTACACCTTC
CASSQWGGKDGYTF
>NA|TRBV4-3|TRBJ1-2|medium-sized
TGCGCCAGCAGCCAAGGACAGACCTATGGCTACACCTTC
CASSQGQTYGYTF
>NA|TRBV6-5|TRBJ1-5|large
TGTGCCAGCATCCTGTGGGATCAGCCCCAGCATTTT
CASILWDQPQHF